This TCR beta chain appears in the sequencing data of a study of yellow fever vaccine responses in identical twins. The study, taken as a whole, reports: Twins' vaccine T cell responses were reported to seem partly convergent and partly personalized.

A remark on this clonotype: What it recognizes is unknown.

Germline CDR1 and CDR2: LNHNV and YYDKDF (reference sequence). The V end was cut by 0 bases, the J end by 3 bases, with 11 bases between. The CDR3 is 15 amino acids. From the RT-PCR reads, TCRdb called clonotypes with MiXCR, one entry per CDR3 protein. The sample includes approximately 2,500 distinct CDR3 sequences, roughly 90% of them seen just once. The starting material was T cells from blood (PBMCs), unsorted or a sorted subset (not recorded which), obtained before or after yellow fever vaccination (not recorded which). This clonotype originated in a young woman who received the yellow fever vaccine. This chain joins TRBV15 and TRBJ2-5; TRBD2 is a possible D gene (7 bases). This CDR3 is CATSRDRGAKETQYF. The CDR3 bases are TGTGCCACCAGCAGAGATCGGGGGGCGAAAGAGACCCAGTACTTC.